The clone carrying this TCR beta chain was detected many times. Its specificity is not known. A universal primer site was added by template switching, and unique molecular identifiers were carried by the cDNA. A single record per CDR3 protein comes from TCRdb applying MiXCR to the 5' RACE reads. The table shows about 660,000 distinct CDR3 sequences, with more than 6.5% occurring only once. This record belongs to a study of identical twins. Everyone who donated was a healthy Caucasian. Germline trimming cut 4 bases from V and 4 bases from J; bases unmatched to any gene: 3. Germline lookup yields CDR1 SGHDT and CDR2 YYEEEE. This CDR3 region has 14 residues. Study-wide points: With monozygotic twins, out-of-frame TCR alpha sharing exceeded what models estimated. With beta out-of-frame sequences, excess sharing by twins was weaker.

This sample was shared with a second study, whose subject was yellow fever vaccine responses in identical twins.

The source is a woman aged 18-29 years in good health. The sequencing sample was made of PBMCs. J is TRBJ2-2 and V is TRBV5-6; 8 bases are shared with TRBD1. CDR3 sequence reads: CASSRRGRTGELFF. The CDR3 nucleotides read TGTGCCAGCAGCCGCAGGGGGCGCACCGGGGAGCTGTTTTTT.